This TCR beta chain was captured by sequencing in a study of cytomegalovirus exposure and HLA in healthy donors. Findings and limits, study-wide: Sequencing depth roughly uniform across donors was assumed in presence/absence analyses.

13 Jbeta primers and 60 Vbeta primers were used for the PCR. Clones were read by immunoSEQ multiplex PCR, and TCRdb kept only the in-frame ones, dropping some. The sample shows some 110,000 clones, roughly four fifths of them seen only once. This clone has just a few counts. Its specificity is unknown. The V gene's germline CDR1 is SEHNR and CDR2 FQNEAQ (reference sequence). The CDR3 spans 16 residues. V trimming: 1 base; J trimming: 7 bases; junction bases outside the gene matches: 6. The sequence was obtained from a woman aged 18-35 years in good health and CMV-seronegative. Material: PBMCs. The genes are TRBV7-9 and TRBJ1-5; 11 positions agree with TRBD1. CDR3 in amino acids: CASSLVTGTGGQPQHF. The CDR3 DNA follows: TGTGCCAGCAGCTTAGTCACCGGGACAGGGGGACAGCCCCAGCATTTT.